Listed below are T cell receptor beta chains from one sample, sequenced in a study of Graves' ophthalmopathy and Graves' hyperthyroidism. TCRdb reanalysed the multiplex PCR reads using MiXCR and keeps one entry per CDR3 protein. The table lists around 1.1 million distinct CDR3 sequences, 35% to 40% of them singletons, with more than 9.5% in the top ten. Material for sequencing was peripheral blood or thyroid tissue (not recorded which). The receptor set was obtained from an adult man with Graves' hyperthyroidism. Both conserved end residues are part of each CDR3. D genes are given only for firm matches. Size is omitted from some rows. Given values are once, few, many or a class for expanded clones.

clone_size	v_call	d_call	j_call	cdr3_aa	cdr3_nt
few	TRBV9	.	TRBJ1-5	CASSVEGYEGQPQHF	TGTGCCAGCAGCGTAGAGGGTTATGAAGGTCAGCCCCAGCATTTT
.	TRBV12-3/TRBV12-4	.	TRBJ2-7	CASSLGLGGPYEQYF	TGTGCCAGCAGTTTAGGACTTGGGGGGCCCTACGAGCAGTACTTC
.	TRBV9	.	TRBJ2-2	CASTNTGNTGELFF	TGTGCCAGCACAAATACAGGGAACACCGGGGAGCTGTTTTTT
few	TRBV20-1	.	TRBJ1-6	CSARGHGDSYNSPLHF	TGCAGTGCTAGAGGACATGGGGACTCCTATAATTCACCCCTCCACTTT
few	TRBV7-9	.	TRBJ1-3	CASSRDRQGSGNTIYF	TGTGCCAGCAGCCGGGATCGCCAGGGGTCTGGAAACACCATATATTTT
many	TRBV6-5	.	TRBJ2-5	CASSTVQETQYF	TGTGCCAGCAGTACGGTCCAAGAGACCCAGTACTTC
many	TRBV12-3/TRBV12-4	.	TRBJ1-1	CASSLMEGGSGTEAFF	TGTGCCAGCAGTTTGATGGAAGGTGGCTCTGGGACTGAAGCTTTCTTT
.	TRBV10-2	.	TRBJ2-7	CASSPTWGGLEQYF	TGCGCCAGCAGTCCTACCTGGGGGGGCCTCGAGCAGTACTTC
.	TRBV6-5	TRBD1	TRBJ1-3	CASSLTGQFSGNTIYF	TGTGCCAGCAGCCTCACGGGACAGTTCTCTGGAAACACCATATATTTT
many	TRBV7-9	.	TRBJ1-2	CASSVNTGSYGYTF	TGTGCCAGCAGCGTAAATACCGGGAGCTATGGCTACACCTTC
.	TRBV4-1	.	TRBJ1-6	CASSQEISGLRSPLHF	TGCGCCAGCAGCCAAGAAATTAGTGGTCTGCGGTCACCCCTCCACTTT
.	TRBV4-1	TRBD1	TRBJ2-7	CASSQQGAGDEQYF	TGCGCCAGCAGCCAACAGGGGGCGGGCGACGAGCAGTACTTC
many	TRBV19	.	TRBJ2-7	CASSWGRESHEQYF	TGTGCCAGTAGTTGGGGCAGGGAGTCGCACGAGCAGTACTTC
.	TRBV12-3/TRBV12-4	.	TRBJ2-1	CASSSYRAGEQFF	TGTGCCAGCAGCTCCTATCGGGCCGGTGAGCAGTTCTTC
few	TRBV12-3/TRBV12-4	TRBD2	TRBJ2-7	CASRKSGGAVYHEQYF	TGTGCCAGCAGGAAGAGCGGGGGCGCGGTATACCACGAGCAGTACTTC
.	TRBV7-2	.	TRBJ1-2	CASSLDPDYYGYTF	TGTGCCAGCAGCTTAGACCCAGACTACTATGGCTACACCTTC
many	TRBV13	TRBD2	TRBJ2-2	CASSSFRLAGGEEAIF	TGTGCCAGCAGCTCGTTCCGACTAGCGGGAGGCGAGGAGGCCATTTTT